This record covers a single T cell receptor beta chain. Antigen: not known. These data belong to a study of T cell responses to AZD1222 COVID-19 vaccine. Per germline, CDR1 MGHDK and CDR2 SYGVNS. This CDR3 has 12 residues. Trimming left V 7 bases short and J 3 bases short, with 10 bases between. Whole-study findings and limits: Unmutated variant regions are reportedly the target of nearly half of TCRs that are spike-specific. At 160-218 and 743-854, vaccine-associated CD4 TCRs were dominant, and they spanned spike.

Clones were read by immunoSEQ multiplex PCR, and TCRdb kept only the in-frame ones, dropping some. Of roughly 84,000 clones detected, 87% appear once; the ten largest clones hold about 1.4%. Sample: peripheral blood, taken on day 0 of AZD1222 vaccination. V is TRBV25-1 and J is TRBJ2-7; D uncertain. This TCR was sampled from an adult in good health. CDR3: CASTGPSYEQYF. The CDR3 DNA reads TGTGCCAGCACCGGACCCAGCTACGAGCAGTACTTC.